The 27 T cell receptor beta chains in this list originate from one sample, sequenced in a study of Graves' ophthalmopathy and Graves' hyperthyroidism. TCR beta CDR3 amplification used RNA transcripts. Second-round multiplex PCR followed a first-round RT-PCR using HTBI primers. TCRdb itself ran the multiplex PCR reads through MiXCR, one entry per CDR3 protein. The sample contains around 470,000 distinct CDR3 sequences, about 15% of which appear only once. Sequencing used blood. These receptors came from a woman in her 30s with Graves' ophthalmopathy.

This clonotype was recorded at least ten times. V gene TRBV18 combines with J gene TRBJ2-7; D is tentatively TRBD1 or TRBD2 (5 bases each). Per the germline V gene, CDR1 is KGHSH and CDR2 is LQKENI. The germline V and J ends were trimmed by 5 bases and 7 bases, with 18 bases remaining between them. The length of the CDR3 is 14 residues. The CDR3 protein is CASSASGTPLEQYF. DNA of the CDR3: TGTGCCAGCTCAGCATCCGGGACCCCCCTTGAGCAGTACTTC. The whole variable domain, filled in from reference TRBV18 and TRBJ2-7, reads NAGVMQNPRHLVRRRGQEARLRCSPMKGHSHVYWYRQLPEEGLKFMVYLQKENIIDESGMPKERFSAEFPKEGPSILRIQQVVRGDSAAYFCASSASGTPLEQYFGPGTRLTVT.

Remarks on this clonotype: Without the conserved terminal phenylalanine or tryptophan, this CDR3 likely stems from a read error. The chain is built from TRBV5-1 and TRBJ2-2; 11 positions agree with TRBD1. V gave up 4 bases and J gave up 6 bases; unmatched junction bases: 2. The germline CDR1 and CDR2 sequences are SGHRS and YFSETQ. CDR3 length equals 14 residues. The CDR3 nucleotides are TGCGCCAGCAGCCCGGGACAGGGGGCCGGGGAGCTGTTTTTG. Its translation is CASSPGQGAGELFL.

This clonotype was recorded many times. The chain employs TRBV6-2 or TRBV6-3 and TRBJ2-7; TRBD2 agrees at 7 bases. The V segment lost 5 bases and the J segment 3 bases; nucleotides outside the gene matches: 13. The germline V gene encodes CDR1 MNHEY and CDR2 SVGEGT. CDR3 length: 16 residues. The CDR3 sequence is CASSAEGGGSHYEQYF. In DNA, the CDR3 is TGTGCCAGCAGTGCCGAAGGAGGCGGGAGCCACTACGAGCAGTACTTC.

This clonotype was picked up many times. This sequence joins TRBV20-1 and TRBJ2-5; no firm D call. Germline assignment: CDR1 DFQATT and CDR2 SNEGSKA (reference sequence). The V gene lost 2 bases and the J gene lost 2 bases, with 9 bases spanning the gap. This CDR3 contains 13 residues. This CDR3 is CSARRTIQETQYF. The CDR3 DNA sequence: TGCAGTGCTAGAAGGACCATTCAAGAGACCCAGTACTTC.

This clonotype came up many times. The chain joins TRBV28 to TRBJ1-2, with 10 bases that match TRBD1. Trimming took 10 bases from V and 7 from J; bases not matched to a gene: 6. The CDR3 spans 12 residues. CDR1 and CDR2 from the germline V gene are MDHEN and SYDVKM. The CDR3 sequence: CAIMGDRGGYTF. The CDR3 region has the DNA TGTGCCATCATGGGGGACAGGGGTGGCTACACCTTC.

This clonotype showed up many times. The chain links TRBV6-5 to TRBJ2-7; no definite D call. The germline gives CDR1 MNHEY, CDR2 SVGAGI. Between the trimmed V and J ends, which lost 1 base and 0 bases, there was a span of 4 bases. The CDR3 is 13 residues long. The CDR3 DNA reads TGTGCCAGCAGTTACTTGCCCTCCTACGAGCAGTACTTC. Encoded protein: CASSYLPSYEQYF.

This clonotype was found a few times. The V and J genes are TRBV30 and TRBJ2-2; D might be TRBD1 (6 bases). The germline CDR1 and CDR2 sequences are GTSNPN and SVGIG (reference sequence). CDR3 length: 12 amino acids. V lost 4 bases and J 3 bases, leaving 6 bases between the germline ends. The CDR3 region is CAWNRDTGELFF. The CDR3, as DNA: TGTGCCTGGAACAGGGACACCGGGGAGCTGTTTTTT.

This clonotype was seen at least ten times. The CDR3 nucleotides read TGTGCCAGCAGTGAAGGGGAGGGCGGGAATGGCTACACCTTC. This translates into CASSEGEGGNGYTF. The chain combines TRBV6-1 with TRBJ1-2; D is ambiguous. V gave up 1 base and J gave up 6 bases, with 12 bases separating them. Germline loops: CDR1 MNHNS, CDR2 SASEGT. This CDR3 is built from 14 residues.

At least ten counts were recorded for this clonotype. The J gene is TRBJ2-2, the V gene TRBV7-3, with D perhaps matching TRBD1 (5 bases). The germline V gene encodes CDR1 SGHTA and CDR2 FQGTGA. V was clipped by 4 bases and J by 0 bases, with 15 bases between them. The CDR3 runs to 17 residues. DNA for the CDR3: TGTGCCAGCAGCTCCCGAGGTGGGGCGGCGAACACCGGGGAGCTGTTTTTT. Protein: CASSSRGGAANTGELFF.

This clonotype came up many times. V gene TRBV7-3 combines with J gene TRBJ2-2; D is uncertain. This CDR3 region has 14 residues. Looked up from germline, CDR1 is SGHTA and CDR2 is FQGTGA. Trimming stripped 5 bases from V and 5 bases from J, with 12 bases between. The CDR3 protein is CASSTVRGTGELFF. CDR3 in DNA: TGTGCCAGCAGCACCGTTCGTGGGACCGGGGAGCTGTTTTTT.

This clonotype occurred many times. The chain recombines TRBV12-3 or TRBV12-4 with TRBJ1-2; TRBD1 matches 8 bases. After removal of 7 bases from V and 8 bases from J, the junction contained 9 bases not matched to a gene. This CDR3 region has 13 residues. The CDR3 protein is CASTLWTGQGYTF. DNA of the CDR3: TGTGCCAGCACCCTTTGGACAGGGCAAGGCTACACCTTC.

This clonotype was observed many times. The CDR3 here is CASSPPGGNTEAFF. For the CDR3, the DNA is TGTGCCAGCAGCCCACCAGGGGGGAACACTGAAGCTTTCTTT. The chain combines TRBV13 with TRBJ1-1; TRBD1 matches 7 bases. CDR1 and CDR2 (germline): PRHDT, FYEKMQ (reference sequence). This CDR3 is built from 14 residues. V gave up 5 bases and J gave up 1 base; unmatched junction bases: 4.

This clonotype was counted many times. V gene TRBV6-5 combines with J gene TRBJ2-7; D could derive from TRBD1 or TRBD2 (5 bases each). Trimming removed 2 bases from V and 3 bases from J, with 14 bases in between. CDR3 size: 15 residues. CDR1 is MNHEY, CDR2 SVGAGI, per germline. The CDR3 sequence is CASSYRGRSVYEQYF. CDR3 sequence (DNA): TGTGCCAGCAGTTACCGGGGCCGTTCTGTCTACGAGCAGTACTTC.

This clonotype was recorded at least ten times. The chain carries TRBV28 and TRBJ1-1; D gene uncertain. The V gene's germline CDR1 is MDHEN and CDR2 SYDVKM. The CDR3 loop spans 13 amino acids. V was pared by 2 bases and J by 2 bases, with 6 bases between. CDR3 sequence: CASSLEINTEAFF. CDR3 nucleotide sequence: TGTGCCAGCAGTTTAGAGATTAACACTGAAGCTTTCTTT. Variable domain in full (rest from reference TRBV28 and TRBJ1-1): DVKVTQSSRYLVKRTGEKVFLECVQDMDHENMFWYRQDPGLGLRLIYFSYDVKMKEKGDIPEGYSVSREKKERFSLILESASTNQTSMYLCASSLEINTEAFFGQGTRLTVV.

This clonotype showed up many times. J is TRBJ1-6 and V is TRBV12-3 or TRBV12-4, with 8 positions matching TRBD1. The CDR3 length is 14 residues. V was pared by 6 bases and J by 7 bases, with 5 bases of the junction left unmatched. The CDR3, as DNA: TGTGCCAGCAGCAACAGGGGGGCCAATTCACCCCTCCACTTT. The encoded protein is CASSNRGANSPLHF.

This clonotype was detected only a few times. V usage is TRBV4-1 and J usage is TRBJ1-2, with D uncertain. The length of the CDR3 is 16 residues. Germline V gives CDR1 MGHRA, CDR2 YSYEKL. V was shortened by 2 bases and J by 0 bases, with 13 bases between the two germline ends. The CDR3, as DNA: TGCGCCAGCAGCCAACCCCCCGGACGGCCTAACTATGGCTACACCTTC. Translated, it gives CASSQPPGRPNYGYTF.

The table lists this clonotype with many counts. The rearrangement uses TRBV7-8 and TRBJ1-3; TRBD1 is a possible D gene (5 bases). Germline V gives CDR1 SGHVS, CDR2 FQNEAQ. The CDR3 runs to 16 residues. V was clipped by 2 bases and J by 4 bases, with 15 bases between them. The DNA for the CDR3 is TGTGCCAGCAGCTTATCACTTTTGACAGCAGGAAACACCATATATTTT. Protein: CASSLSLLTAGNTIYF.

This clonotype came up many times. This chain uses TRBV20-1 with TRBJ2-7; 8 positions match TRBD2. The CDR3 runs 13 residues. Germline loops: CDR1 DFQATT, CDR2 SNEGSKA (reference sequence). Trimming cost V 6 bases and J 6 bases; bases outside gene matches: 10. The CDR3 DNA follows: TGCAGTGCCCCGGGGGGGGAGATCCGCGAGCAGTACTTC. Translated: CSAPGGEIREQYF.

This clonotype showed up many times. The chain is built from TRBV20-1 and TRBJ2-7; 9 bases fit TRBD1. The CDR3 consists of 13 residues. The junction had 7 bases not matched to a gene; V was cut back by 6 bases and J by 4 bases. The germline gives CDR1 DFQATT, CDR2 SNEGSKA (reference sequence). The CDR3 sequence: CSAADRGSYEQYF. The CDR3 DNA reads TGCAGTGCCGCGGACAGGGGTTCGTACGAGCAGTACTTC.

This clonotype was detected ten times or more. The rearrangement joins TRBV20-1 to TRBJ2-7, with 9 bases identical to TRBD2. Trimming at V came to 5 bases and at J to 2 bases, leaving 7 bases not matched to a gene. The germline CDR1 and CDR2 sequences are DFQATT and SNEGSKA (reference sequence). The CDR3 consists of 14 residues. CDR3 coding DNA: TGCAGTGCTCAGAGACTAGCGGAACCCTACGAGCAGTACTTC. Translating it yields CSAQRLAEPYEQYF.

This clonotype was seen only a few times. The rearrangement joins TRBV6-2 or TRBV6-3 to TRBJ2-5, with 9 positions matching TRBD2. Germline trimming cut 0 bases from V and 3 bases from J; bases unmatched to any gene: 11. This CDR3 contains 18 residues. Germline assignment: CDR1 MNHEY and CDR2 SVGEGT. The CDR3 sequence is CASSYSLALAGQKETQYF. The CDR3 nucleotides are TGTGCCAGCAGTTACTCGCTAGCACTAGCGGGCCAGAAAGAGACCCAGTACTTC.

This clonotype was picked up many times. The chain recombines TRBV15 with TRBJ2-5; 13 positions agree with TRBD2. Germline assignment: CDR1 LNHNV and CDR2 YYDKDF (reference sequence). Unmatched junction bases numbered 6, after V lost 3 bases and J lost 5 bases. The CDR3 consists of 16 residues. CDR3 sequence: CATSSRLAGGGETQYF. CDR3 DNA: TGTGCCACCAGCAGCAGACTAGCGGGAGGAGGGGAGACCCAGTACTTC.

There are a few counts of this clonotype. The genes are TRBV5-1 and TRBJ2-7; 9 bases map to TRBD1. This CDR3 contains 13 residues. V trimming: 3 bases; J trimming: 3 bases; junction bases outside the gene matches: 1. Germline V gene data show CDR1 as SGHRS and CDR2 as YFSETQ. The CDR3 region has the DNA TGCGCCAGCAGCTGGGACAGGGACTACGAGCAGTACTTC. It translates to CASSWDRDYEQYF.

This clonotype was seen at least ten times. This rearrangement joins TRBV6-5 to TRBJ1-5; D gene uncertain. The CDR3 is made up of 12 amino acids. V lost 2 bases, J lost 7 bases, and 6 bases lay in between. CDR1 and CDR2 (germline): MNHEY, SVGAGI. Here the CDR3 reads CASSYVGQPQHF. The CDR3 DNA follows: TGTGCCAGCAGTTACGTAGGACAGCCCCAGCATTTT.

In this sample, this clonotype turned up many times. This chain links TRBV12-3 or TRBV12-4 with TRBJ1-2, with 9 bases matching TRBD1. The V and J ends lost 0 bases and 5 bases, in that order; junction bases with no gene match: 1. This CDR3 comprises 14 residues. For the CDR3, the DNA is TGTGCCAGCAGTTTAGCGGGACAGGGATATGGCTACACCTTC. It specifies CASSLAGQGYGYTF.

This clonotype was picked up a small number of times. The chain links TRBV9 to TRBJ2-7; 13 bases line up with TRBD2. The J segment lost 4 bases and the V segment lost 1 base, leaving 11 bases of the junction unmatched. This CDR3 has 18 amino acids. Germline loops: CDR1 SGDLS, CDR2 YYNGEE. In nucleotides, the CDR3 is TGTGCCAGCAGCGTATCCGGGACACTAGCGGGAGGGCCGTACGAGCAGTACTTC. The encoded protein is CASSVSGTLAGGPYEQYF.

This clonotype was seen ten or more times. The chain carries TRBV6-5 and TRBJ2-7; TRBD1 might be the D (5 bases). The CDR3 is 12 residues long. With 6 bases removed from V and 9 bases from J, the gap between germline ends came to 15 bases. Per the germline V gene, CDR1 is MNHEY and CDR2 is SVGAGI. The CDR3, as DNA: TGTGCCAGCAGGATCAACAGGAATCGGCAGTACTTC. Protein sequence: CASRINRNRQYF.